These T cell receptor beta chains were read from a single sample in a study of T cell responses to AZD1222 COVID-19 vaccine. Assay: immunoSEQ multiplex PCR; the TCRdb copy retains only in-frame clones and omits some. The sample yields more than 150,000 clones, around 92% seen once. Here the sequenced sample was peripheral blood, taken on day 0 of AZD1222 vaccination. These TCRs come from an adult in good health. Both conserved end residues are part of each CDR3. Fields, in order: CDR3 DNA, CDR3 protein, J gene, V gene, D gene, clone size. The D gene is left open where the match is weak. Expanded clones are given a class, and other clones once, few, many or no size at all.

TGCGCCAGCAGCCAAGATCAAGGGGTCCTAGAAGCTTTCTTT,CASSQDQGVLEAFF,TRBJ1-1,TRBV4-1,.,.
TGTGCCAGCATTTACAGAAGCTTCTCTGGAAACACCATATATTTT,CASIYRSFSGNTIYF,TRBJ1-3,TRBV28,.,.
TGTGCCAGCAGCCAAGCAGGGGCAGGAGATACGCAGTATTTT,CASSQAGAGDTQYF,TRBJ2-3,TRBV4-2,.,.
TGCGCCAGTTCGGAGGGCCGGGACACCGGGGAGCTGTTTTTT,CASSEGRDTGELFF,TRBJ2-2,TRBV5-1,.,.
TGCGCCAGCAGCCCGACACCGAACACTGAAGCTTTCTTT,CASSPTPNTEAFF,TRBJ1-1,TRBV5-1,.,.
TGCGCCAGCAGTGAGAGGGGAGGTGGGTCCCAAGAGACCCAGTACTTC,CASSERGGGSQETQYF,TRBJ2-5,TRBV10-2,.,.
TGTGCCAGCAGTTTATCGAAGGTGGCGGGAGGTACTTACGAGCAGTACTTC,CASSLSKVAGGTYEQYF,TRBJ2-7,TRBV27,TRBD2,.
TGTGCCAGTCGGGACAGATATAATTCACCCCTCCACTTT,CASRDRYNSPLHF,TRBJ1-6,TRBV19,TRBD1,.
TGTGCCAGCAGCCCCGGGGTGGACAGGGGTAATGAAAAACTGTTTTTT,CASSPGVDRGNEKLFF,TRBJ1-4,TRBV9,TRBD1,.
TGTGCCACCAGCAGAGGGGGGAATTCACCCCTCCACTTT,CATSRGGNSPLHF,TRBJ1-6,TRBV15,.,.
TGCGCCAGCAGCTCTGGGGGACCTCAAGGAGATGAGCAGTTCTTC,CASSSGGPQGDEQFF,TRBJ2-1,TRBV5-1,.,.
TGTGCCAGCAGTCCCGGGGGAGGACAGCCCCAGCATTTT,CASSPGGGQPQHF,TRBJ1-5,TRBV6-5,.,.
TGTGTCTCATCCCTACAACATGGAAACACCATATATTTT,CVSSLQHGNTIYF,TRBJ1-3,TRBV19,.,.
TGTGCCAGCTCCCCCGGCGAGGGGGGTATATACAATGAGCAGTTCTTC,CASSPGEGGIYNEQFF,TRBJ2-1,TRBV3-1/TRBV3-2,.,.
TGTGCCAGCGCGCGGGGGACCTCCTACGAGCAGTACTTC,CASARGTSYEQYF,TRBJ2-7,TRBV6-5,TRBD2,.
TGTGCCAGCTATAAAAGGTACGGTGAGCAGTTCTTC,CASYKRYGEQFF,TRBJ2-1,TRBV2,.,.
TGCAGCGGACGAGGGTCGTGGGACACTGAAGCTTTCTTT,CSGRGSWDTEAFF,TRBJ1-1,TRBV29-1,.,.
TGTGCCAGCAGACTAGTTGGGGAAGAGACCCAGTACTTC,CASRLVGEETQYF,TRBJ2-5,TRBV2,.,.
TGCGCCAGCAGCTTGGGTAGCGGACTCCGAGTCGATGAGCAGTTCTTC,CASSLGSGLRVDEQFF,TRBJ2-1,TRBV5-1,.,.
TGTGCCAGCAGCTCCCCCGCGGCCATGGGCCCTCTACTGTTTTTT,CASSSPAAMGPLLFF,TRBJ1-4,TRBV7-9,.,once
TGTGCCACCAGCAGAGATATAGGGAGGACTGAAGCTTTCTTT,CATSRDIGRTEAFF,TRBJ1-1,TRBV15,.,.
TGTGCCAGCAGCCAGAGACTAGCGACTCCCCAAGAGACCCAGTACTTC,CASSQRLATPQETQYF,TRBJ2-5,TRBV3-1/TRBV3-2,TRBD2,.
TGTGCCTGGAGTCGGGAAGGAAACACCATATATTTT,CAWSREGNTIYF,TRBJ1-3,TRBV30,.,.
TGTGCCATCAGTGAGAATAGCTATGGCTACACCTTC,CAISENSYGYTF,TRBJ1-2,TRBV10-3,.,.
TGTGCCAGCAGCTTAGACGTTGAAACCTATGGCTACACCTTC,CASSLDVETYGYTF,TRBJ1-2,TRBV7-9,.,.
TGTGCCAGCAGTTACGCGACAGGCGACTATAGCTCCTACAATGAGCAGTTCTTC,CASSYATGDYSSYNEQFF,TRBJ2-1,TRBV6-2/TRBV6-3,.,.
TGTGCCAGCAGCGTCGGACTAGCGGGATACAATGAGCAGTTCTTC,CASSVGLAGYNEQFF,TRBJ2-1,TRBV5-4,TRBD2,.
TGTGCCAGCAGCCGATCAATAGCGGGGGGCTACGATACGCAGTATTTT,CASSRSIAGGYDTQYF,TRBJ2-3,TRBV7-9,TRBD2,.
TGTGCCAGCAGCTTAGACGGGGGAGCCTTCAATGAGCAGTTCTTC,CASSLDGGAFNEQFF,TRBJ2-1,TRBV7-2,.,.
TGTGCCAGCTCGCCACAGGGTGGGGGCACAGATACGCAGTATTTT,CASSPQGGGTDTQYF,TRBJ2-3,TRBV18,.,.
TGTGCCACCAGTTCTAGCGGGGGGAGCACAGATACGCAGTATTTT,CATSSSGGSTDTQYF,TRBJ2-3,TRBV24-1,TRBD2,.
TGTGCCAGCAGCCAGTTTTCCAATCAGCCCCAGCATTTT,CASSQFSNQPQHF,TRBJ1-5,TRBV3-1/TRBV3-2,.,.
TGCGCCAGCAGCTTGGTCTTCCTTGGGGAGCAGTTCTTC,CASSLVFLGEQFF,TRBJ2-1,TRBV5-1,.,.
TGTGCCAGCAGCTCGGGGACTAGCGGGAGGAATGAGCAGTTCTTC,CASSSGTSGRNEQFF,TRBJ2-1,TRBV7-6,TRBD2,.
TGTGCCACCAGGGAGACAGGGGGGCCAGATACGCAGTATTTT,CATRETGGPDTQYF,TRBJ2-3,TRBV24-1,TRBD1,.
TGTGCCAGCAGCTCCGTACGGGGGGGAGAGACCCAGTACTTC,CASSSVRGGETQYF,TRBJ2-5,TRBV7-2,TRBD2,.
TGTGCCAGCAGACTGGGGGTCCGGGGAGGCTACACCTTC,CASRLGVRGGYTF,TRBJ1-2,TRBV6-5,.,.
TGTGCCTCTGAGAGGGGGAACGGGGCCAACGTCCTGACTTTC,CASERGNGANVLTF,TRBJ2-6,TRBV9,.,.
TGTGCCAGCAGTTACTCGGGACAGGGGTTGCAAGAGACCCAGTACTTC,CASSYSGQGLQETQYF,TRBJ2-5,TRBV6-5,TRBD1,.
TGTGCCAGCAGCCCCGGGAGGTTTGGTGAAGCTTTCTTT,CASSPGRFGEAFF,TRBJ1-1,TRBV2,.,.
TGCGCCAGCAGGGACACTCCCTACGAGCAGTACTTC,CASRDTPYEQYF,TRBJ2-7,TRBV5-1,.,.
TGTGCCAGCAGCTTAGGAGGAACCGGGGAGCTGTTTTTT,CASSLGGTGELFF,TRBJ2-2,TRBV7-9,.,.
TGTGCCTGGAGTGTACATGGGACTATCAGCACAGATACGCAGTATTTT,CAWSVHGTISTDTQYF,TRBJ2-3,TRBV30,TRBD2,.
TGTGCCAGCAGCTTACCTCCGATCCGGGACAGGGGAAAAAGAGCTTTCTTT,CASSLPPIRDRGKRAFF,TRBJ1-1,TRBV7-9,TRBD1,.
TGTGCCAGCAGTTACTCTCCGGGACAGGGAAACCCCGAGCAGTTCTTC,CASSYSPGQGNPEQFF,TRBJ2-1,TRBV6-5,TRBD1,.